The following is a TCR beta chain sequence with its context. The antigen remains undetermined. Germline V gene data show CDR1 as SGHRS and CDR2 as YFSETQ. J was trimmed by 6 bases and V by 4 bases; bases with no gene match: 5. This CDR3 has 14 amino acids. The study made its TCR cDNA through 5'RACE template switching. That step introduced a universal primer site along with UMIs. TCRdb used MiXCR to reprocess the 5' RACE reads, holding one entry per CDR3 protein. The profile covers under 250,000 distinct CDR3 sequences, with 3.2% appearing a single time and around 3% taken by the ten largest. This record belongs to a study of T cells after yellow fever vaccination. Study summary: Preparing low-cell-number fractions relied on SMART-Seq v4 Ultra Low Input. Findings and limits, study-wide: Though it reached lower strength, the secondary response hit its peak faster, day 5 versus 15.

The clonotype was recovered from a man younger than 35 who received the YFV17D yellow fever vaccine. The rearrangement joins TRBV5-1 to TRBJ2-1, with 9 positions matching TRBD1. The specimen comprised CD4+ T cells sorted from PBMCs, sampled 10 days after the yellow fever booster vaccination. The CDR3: CASSPGTGSNEQFF. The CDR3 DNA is TGCGCCAGCAGCCCCGGGACAGGGTCCAATGAGCAGTTCTTC.